This passage covers 6 T cell receptor beta chains from one sample sequenced in a study of shared clonotypes between healthy human individuals (TCRdb year 2020). To prepare the library, the immunoSEQ multiplex PCR assay was applied. The immuneACCESS repertoire file appears here via TCRdb, limited to in-frame rearrangements. These files lack a portion of the clones; in checked studies, under half of the deficit traces to unresolved V genes, and the cause of the others is not known. For this sample there are some 600,000 clones; approximately 96% appear just once. More than 0.085% of the sample rests with the top ten. CD8 naive samples were CD45RO-negative cells positively selected for CCR7, giving a CD45RA+CCR7+ population that excluded TemRA cells. Material for sequencing was naive CD8+ T cells sorted from blood. The sample's cell subset or site, from its label and the paper: CD45RA+CCR7+. Receptors were obtained from a woman aged 25 to 45 in good health.

J is TRBJ2-7 and V is TRBV9; D gene unclear. CDR1 SGDLS and CDR2 YYNGEE come from the germline V gene. The CDR3 consists of 12 residues. Trimming stripped 4 bases from V and 6 bases from J, with 11 bases between. CDR3 sequence (DNA): TGTGCCAGCAGCCTCGATCGTGGCGAGCAGTACTTC. Protein: CASSLDRGEQYF.

This clone was seen once. The V call is TRBV27, the J call TRBJ1-2; a possible D gene is TRBD1 (5 bases). Germline CDR1 reads MNHEY; CDR2 reads SMNVEV (reference sequence). Trimming removed 2 bases from V and 7 bases from J, with 14 bases in between. The CDR3 extends over 14 amino acids. Written as DNA, the CDR3 is TGTGCCAGCAGTTTAATTGGCAGGGTTGGTGGCTACACCTTC. It translates to CASSLIGRVGGYTF.

V and J are TRBV4-1 and TRBJ2-7, with D perhaps TRBD1 (6 bases). Germline CDR1 and CDR2: MGHRA and YSYEKL. Trimming removed 5 bases from V and 2 bases from J, with 13 bases in between. The length of the CDR3 is 14 residues. The CDR3 sequence: CASSWDIETYEQYF. CDR3 DNA sequence: TGCGCCAGCAGCTGGGACATAGAGACCTACGAGCAGTACTTC.

This chain joins TRBV29-1 and TRBJ1-1; 7 nucleotides agree with TRBD1. Germline V gene sequence: CDR1 SQVTM, CDR2 ANQGSEA. Trimming took 8 bases from V and 0 from J; bases not matched to a gene: 12. There are 15 residues in the CDR3. The CDR3 nucleotides are TGCAGCACATGGACAGGCCAAGATCTGAACACTGAAGCTTTCTTT. Residues: CSTWTGQDLNTEAFF.

V gene TRBV7-2 combines with J gene TRBJ1-1, with D hard to call. The V end was cut by 1 base, the J end by 4 bases, with 4 bases between. This CDR3 has 12 residues. Germline lookup yields CDR1 SGHTA and CDR2 FQGNSA. CDR3 residues: CASSLGSTEAFF. CDR3 bases: TGTGCCAGCAGCTTAGGTAGCACTGAAGCTTTCTTT. Looking up the rest from reference TRBV7-2 and TRBJ1-1 gives the full variable domain: GAGVSQSPSNKVTEKGKDVELRCDPISGHTALYWYRQSLGQGLEFLIYFQGNSAPDKSGLPSDRFSAERTGGSVSTLTIQRTQQEDSAVYLCASSLGSTEAFFGQGTRLTVV.

The chain joins TRBV2 to TRBJ2-7; 7 bases line up with TRBD2. The CDR3 runs 16 residues. CDR1 and CDR2 from the germline V gene are SNHLY and FYNNEI. The trim removed 6 bases at V and 4 bases at J, leaving 15 bases unmatched. CDR3 sequence (DNA): TGTGCCAGCAGGACTACTAGCGCCGGGGCCCCTTACGAGCAGTACTTC. As protein: CASRTTSAGAPYEQYF.